This T cell receptor beta chain was profiled in a study of Graves' ophthalmopathy and Graves' hyperthyroidism (dated by TCRdb to 2017 to 2018). General notes on the study: Peripheral blood was collected at initial diagnosis, prior to any treatment. The study used TCR beta repertoire signatures to distinguish Graves' ophthalmopathy from Graves' hyperthyroidism and to predict progression to ophthalmopathy. In total, under 150 blood samples were TCR-sequenced: around 42 ophthalmopathy, some 72 hyperthyroidism and some 17 hyperthyroidism-to-ophthalmopathy patients. To explore V-J signatures that distinguish ophthalmopathy from hyperthyroidism, a discovery set of roughly 98 patients was enrolled, made up of 43 with ophthalmopathy and fewer than 60 with stable hyperthyroidism. For independent validation, a separate cohort was made up of around 18 hyperthyroidism patients plus 17 patients who later progressed from hyperthyroidism to ophthalmopathy. In roughly six hyperthyroidism patients, the T-cell repertoires found in thyroid tissue were compared with those found in blood. Following sample collection, hyperthyroidism patients were given methimazole at a starting dose of 30 mg daily, and ophthalmopathy patients were given high-dose intravenous methylprednisolone. What the work shows at the level of the full study, not this receptor alone: Most expanded thyroid clonotypes with a frequency above 0.001 also appeared in blood, which suggests that blood repertoires may reflect the immune response in the thyroid. No statistical method was used to set the sample size in advance, and the investigators knew which group each participant was assigned to. In cross-validation, the 13-signature model distinguished ophthalmopathy from stable hyperthyroidism with around 90% sensitivity and about 81% specificity, while in the test set the corresponding values were about 79% and 69%. In validation, the model predicted ophthalmopathy progression with about 71% sensitivity and 72% to 80% specificity; some 13 predicted patients were CT-confirmed with GO in a median of approximately six months.

The germline V gene encodes CDR1 KGHSY and CDR2 FQNENV. V loses 1 base, J loses 13 bases, and the germline ends lie 13 bases apart. CDR3 length: 13 amino acids, cysteine to phenylalanine. Solely the CDR3 DNA is kept, with 39 bases framed from the first base. Ophthalmopathy patients had moderately to severely active disease, Clinical Activity Score of at least 3, NOSPECS grade of at least 4, and disease duration under 3 months. Patients with other autoimmune diseases, uncontrolled infections, pregnancy or lactation were excluded from the study. Clinical symptoms, serum thyroxine, TRAb, thyroid ultrasound and orbital computed tomography formed the basis of the diagnosis. PBMCs were isolated from about 9 ml of fresh peripheral blood by Ficoll-Paque density gradient centrifugation. Total RNA was extracted with Trizol reagent and quality-checked on an Agilent 2100 Bioanalyzer. For repertoire sequencing, TCR beta CDR3 regions were amplified from RNA transcripts. A first-round RT-PCR used HTBI primers with the Qiagen OneStep RT-PCR kit, followed by a second-round multiplex PCR, size selection and purification. The libraries underwent paired-end sequencing with 100 bp reads on an Illumina HiSeq2000. As for the authors' bioinformatics: SOAPnuke was used for read processing, and reads with adapters, uncalled bases, a mean Phred below 15, or no exact constant-primer or identifier match were discarded. COPE v1.2.5 was used to merge the high-quality paired reads. Unique nucleotide sequences were defined as clonotypes and aligned to IMGT TRB V, D and J references using MiTCR v1.1. The analysis was limited to V-J combinations with a frequency above 0.0001, which together covered approximately 99% of repertoires. A TCR clonal expansion and chaos score per V-J combination was defined as the ratio of F50 clonal expansion to chaos observed in the TCRdist matrix. Welch's t-statistics and random forest were used to reduce features to about 14 V-J combinations, which were fed into a naive Bayes classifier. The Morisita-Horn index was used to measure how similar the thyroid and blood repertoires were. TCRdb handled the public reads itself, with Q25 trimming in fastp and clone calling in MiXCR, and kept productive beta chains. Entries that share a CDR3 protein sequence are merged under the most common genes and DNA. V and J calls and clone size were set by TCRdb, not the authors. A total of around 40,000 distinct CDR3 sequences appear in this sample, 40% to 65% of them only once. The ten biggest clones cover roughly 18% of the sample.

This clonotype occurred many times. No antigen is known for it. Base qualities were left out, and no much larger clone turns up one base away. Sequencing was carried out using peripheral blood. This clonotype originated in an adult man with Graves' ophthalmopathy. Recombination linked TRBV16 to TRBJ1-4; no D segment can be confidently identified. The CDR3 protein sequence reads: CASSQYEAGILFF. The DNA is TGTGCCAGCAGCCAATATGAGGCCGGGATACTGTTTTTT.